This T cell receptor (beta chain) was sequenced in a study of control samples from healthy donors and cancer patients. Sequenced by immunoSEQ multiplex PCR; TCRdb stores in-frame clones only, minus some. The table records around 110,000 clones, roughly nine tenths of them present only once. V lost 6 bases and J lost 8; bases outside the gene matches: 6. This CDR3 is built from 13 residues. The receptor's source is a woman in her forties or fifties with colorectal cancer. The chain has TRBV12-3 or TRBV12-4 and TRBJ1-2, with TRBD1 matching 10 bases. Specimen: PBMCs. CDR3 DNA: TGTGCCAGCAGCCAAACGACAGGGGGCGGCTACACCTTC. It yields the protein CASSQTTGGGYTF.